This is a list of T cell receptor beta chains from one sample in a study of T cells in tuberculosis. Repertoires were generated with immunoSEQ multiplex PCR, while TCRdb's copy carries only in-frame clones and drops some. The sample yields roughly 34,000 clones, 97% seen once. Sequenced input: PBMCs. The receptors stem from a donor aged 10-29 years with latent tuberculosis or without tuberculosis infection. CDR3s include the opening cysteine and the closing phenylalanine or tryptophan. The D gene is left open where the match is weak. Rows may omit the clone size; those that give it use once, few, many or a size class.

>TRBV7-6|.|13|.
CASSYAGLREQYF
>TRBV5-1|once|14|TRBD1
CASSGRGLSTEAFF
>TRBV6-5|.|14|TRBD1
CASSYSDRGYEQYF
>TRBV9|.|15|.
CASSARGQGGTEAFF
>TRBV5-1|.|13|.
CASSLELAREQYF
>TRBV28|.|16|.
CASSPRGLGRNQPQHF
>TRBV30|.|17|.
CAWSVRGGTYNKETQYF
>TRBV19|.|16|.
CASSIVQGLLKGPQHF
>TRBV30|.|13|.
CAWSRGTSSEQYF
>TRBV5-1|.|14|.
CASSLDAERGVQFF
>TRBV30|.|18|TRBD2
CAWFPTPAGVELGGELFF
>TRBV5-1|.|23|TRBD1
CASRNRQAYRKQGWVYSNQPQHF
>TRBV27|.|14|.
CASSLLREQETQYF
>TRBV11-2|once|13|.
CASTRAGANVLTF
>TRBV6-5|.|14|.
CASQSWRGRYEQYF
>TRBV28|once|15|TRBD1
CASRRTGVTDTEAFF
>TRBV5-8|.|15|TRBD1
CASSLDPGQGSEQYF
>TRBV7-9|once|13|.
CASSLLMGSEQYF
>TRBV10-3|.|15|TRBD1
CAISAMDGQGGELFF